The 16 T cell receptor beta chains in this list originate from one sample, sequenced in a study of T-cell memory formation after mild COVID-19. TCRdb re-called the 5' RACE reads through MiXCR, storing one row per CDR3 protein. This table holds over 120,000 distinct CDR3 sequences, less than 25% found once. The sequenced sample consisted of PBMCs or a T cell subset sorted from them (not recorded which). The receptors derive from an adult woman who had mild COVID-19 (a few samples of this study predate the infection). Cell type and time point are not known.

This clonotype was counted a few times. This chain uses TRBV7-9 with TRBJ2-1, with D possibly matching TRBD2 (5 bases). Germline V gene data show CDR1 as SEHNR and CDR2 as FQNEAQ (reference sequence). CDR3 length equals 14 residues. V was cut by 5 bases and J by 6 bases, with 14 bases left in between. The CDR3 bases are TGTGCCAGCAGCCCCACTAGTGGGCTCAATGAGCAGTTCTTC. Translated: CASSPTSGLNEQFF.

This clonotype was detected a few times. The gene calls are TRBV5-1 and TRBJ1-1, with a tentative D call TRBD1 (5 bases). The germline gives CDR1 SGHRS, CDR2 YFSETQ. The V end lost 5 bases, the J end lost 1 base, and 12 bases lay between the germline ends. The CDR3 totals 14 residues. The CDR3 nucleotides read TGCGCCAGCAGGTGGGGGGACTCGAACACTGAAGCTTTCTTT. This translates into CASRWGDSNTEAFF.

This clonotype occurred a few times. The chain couples TRBV6-4 to TRBJ2-1, with 10 nucleotides matching TRBD1. Germline V gene lookup returns CDR1 MRHNA and CDR2 SNTAGT. This CDR3 has 17 amino acids. J gave up 8 bases and V 0 bases, and 10 bases lay outside the gene matches. Here the CDR3 reads CASSDSIGDRGIDEQFF. The CDR3 DNA sequence: TGTGCCAGCAGTGACTCGATTGGGGACAGGGGAATCGATGAGCAGTTCTTC.

The CDR3 protein is CASSYSAASGPDTQYF. The DNA of the CDR3 is TGTGCCAGCAGTTACTCAGCGGCTAGCGGGCCAGATACGCAGTATTTT. J is TRBJ2-3 and V is TRBV6-5; 8 bases line up with TRBD2. J was trimmed by 4 bases and V by 0 bases; bases with no gene match: 6. Germline CDR1 MNHEY, CDR2 SVGAGI. The CDR3 contains 16 residues.

This clonotype has just a few counts. The rearrangement uses TRBV5-1 and TRBJ2-1, with D perhaps matching TRBD2 (6 bases). Germline CDR1 is SGHRS and CDR2 is YFSETQ. V lost 4 bases to trimming and J lost 1 base, with 6 bases between them. This CDR3 has 13 residues. In DNA form, the CDR3 reads TGCGCCAGCAGCGCGGGATCCTACAATGAGCAGTTCTTC. Encoded protein: CASSAGSYNEQFF.

This clonotype was recorded a few times. V gene TRBV4-2 combines with J gene TRBJ2-7; perhaps TRBD1 as D (6 bases). The length of the CDR3 is 15 residues. Germline V gene sequence: CDR1 LGHNA, CDR2 YNFKEQ. V was trimmed by 0 bases and J by 1 base, leaving 10 bases between them. CDR3 protein: CASSQDQGISYEQYF. For the CDR3, the DNA is TGTGCCAGCAGCCAAGATCAGGGGATTTCCTACGAGCAGTACTTC.

The J gene is TRBJ1-1, the V gene TRBV7-8, with a tentative D call TRBD1 (6 bases). Germline V gene lookup returns CDR1 SGHVS and CDR2 FQNEAQ. The CDR3 sequence is 16 residues long. V was shortened by 5 bases and J by 7 bases, with 23 bases between the two germline ends. The CDR3 here is CASSIDPEARDNEAFF. For the CDR3, the DNA is TGTGCCAGCAGCATCGACCCCGAGGCCAGGGACAATGAAGCTTTCTTT.

This chain joins TRBV4-3 and TRBJ2-7; D is possibly TRBD1 (5 bases). Trimming stripped 0 bases from V and 4 bases from J, with 16 bases between. This CDR3 spans 16 amino acids. Germline CDR1 reads LGHNA; CDR2 reads YSLEER. The CDR3 loop reads CASSQDRWQGKYEQYF. The CDR3 DNA reads as TGCGCCAGCAGCCAAGATAGATGGCAGGGAAAATACGAGCAGTACTTC.

This clonotype was picked up a small number of times. The rearrangement uses TRBV7-9 and TRBJ2-7; D may be TRBD1 or TRBD2 (5 bases each). Germline V CDR1 and CDR2: SEHNR, FQNEAQ (reference sequence). This CDR3 spans 12 amino acids. The CDR3 DNA follows: TGTGCTACGGCCGGGACGGCGTACGAGCAGTACTTC. Protein sequence: CATAGTAYEQYF.

There are a few counts of this clonotype. The chain recombines TRBV25-1 with TRBJ1-1; weak D call: TRBD1 (5 bases). This CDR3 has 13 amino acids. V shed 5 bases and J shed 3 bases, with 10 bases lying between them. CDR1 and CDR2 (germline): MGHDK, SYGVNS. The CDR3 DNA reads as TGTGCCAGCAGTCGGGGGGGGGACACTGAAGCTTTCTTT. Translated, it gives CASSRGGDTEAFF.

The chain employs TRBV7-9 and TRBJ1-2; 8 nucleotides line up with TRBD1. J was trimmed by 4 bases and V by 1 base; bases with no gene match: 5. The CDR3 covers 15 residues. From germline, CDR1 is SEHNR and CDR2 FQNEAQ (reference sequence). The CDR3 protein is CASSLGGQGSYGYTF. Here the CDR3 DNA reads TGTGCCAGCAGCTTAGGAGGACAGGGAAGCTATGGCTACACCTTC.

This rearrangement joins TRBV12-3 or TRBV12-4 to TRBJ2-3; 10 nucleotides line up with TRBD2. V lost 6 bases and J lost 0; bases outside the gene matches: 6. The length of the CDR3 is 16 residues. The CDR3 reads CASSPGLAESTDTQYF. CDR3 DNA: TGTGCCAGCAGCCCAGGACTAGCGGAGAGCACAGATACGCAGTATTTT.

This sequence joins TRBV30 and TRBJ1-1, with D unclear. This CDR3 contains 13 residues. Germline V gene sequence: CDR1 GTSNPN, CDR2 SVGIG (reference sequence). V shed 1 base and J shed 2 bases, with 8 bases lying between them. The CDR3 region has the DNA TGTGCCTGGAGTGGAGGGTATAACACTGAAGCTTTCTTT. It yields the protein CAWSGGYNTEAFF.

The chain has TRBV5-6 and TRBJ2-1; D may be TRBD1 (5 bases). CDR3 length: 12 residues. CDR1 is SGHDT and CDR2 is YYEEEE in the germline V gene. Between the trimmed V and J ends, which lost 7 bases and 5 bases, there was a span of 10 bases. CDR3 protein: CASLLGDNEQFF. The CDR3, as DNA: TGTGCCAGCCTCCTAGGGGACAATGAGCAGTTCTTC.

The genes are TRBV20-1 and TRBJ2-3, with 8 bases lining up with TRBD1. In germline, CDR1 is DFQATT, CDR2 SNEGSKA (reference sequence). J was trimmed by 4 bases and V by 2 bases; bases with no gene match: 14. The CDR3 loop spans 17 amino acids. CDR3 loop: CSARSDWGRGPADTQYF. In nucleotides, the CDR3 is TGCAGTGCTAGAAGTGATTGGGGCAGGGGGCCCGCAGATACGCAGTATTTT.

The chain links TRBV9 to TRBJ1-6, with a weak D call TRBD1 (6 bases). The germline gives CDR1 SGDLS, CDR2 YYNGEE. With 4 bases removed from V and 7 bases from J, the gap between germline ends came to 15 bases. CDR3 length: 15 residues. The CDR3 nucleotides read TGTGCCAGCAGCCCCGCCGGCGGGGGCAATTCACCCCTCCACTTT. Translated: CASSPAGGGNSPLHF.